What follows is one T cell receptor (beta chain) and its context. Its binding antigen is unknown. Base qualities are not provided; no much larger clone lies one nucleotide away. Whole blood was collected in K2EDTA tubes by collaborating institutions according to the institutions' own protocols. Collaborator samples were shipped for TCRbeta analysis as frozen whole blood, isolated PBMCs, or DNA extracted from either sample type. Including the terminal cysteine and phenylalanine, the CDR3 comprises 14 residues. Only the CDR3 part of the read is kept: 42 bases, read in frame from the first base. V and J are trimmed by 7 bases and 4 bases, and the gene matches miss 8 bases of the junction. Per the germline V gene, SGHRS is the CDR1 and YFSETQ is the CDR2. The data are from a study of blood T cell repertoires in COVID-19 (dated by TCRdb to 2020 to 2021). Context from the whole study: Samples from collaborators originated in the United States, Italy and Spain and spanned both the acute and convalescent phases of COVID-19. The material from the prospective study consisted of cDNA or gDNA derived from T cells, B-cell-depleted T cells, or PBMCs. Deeply sampled blood TCRbeta repertoires from subjects exposed to, actively infected with, or recovered from COVID-19 were included in the dataset. The repertoires were released in a freely available public database meant as a resource for research on the immune response to SARS-CoV-2. Samples were obtained from the ongoing ImmuneRACE study (first 160 participants) and from roughly 1,300 subjects provided by 6 global collaborators. A de-identified subject ID, COVID-19 status, age in years and sex were almost always included in the sample metadata. Where available, HLA class I and class II types were taken from metadata supplied by the sample provider and were not determined by assay-based typing.

TCRbeta CDR3 regions were amplified from genomic DNA by means of the immunoSEQ Assay, a bias-controlled multiplex PCR. Regarding the original processing steps: Within the assay, amplification of reference gene primers was used to estimate how many nucleated cells each sample contained. To quantify the absolute abundance of each unique TCRbeta CDR3 rearrangement, sequence reads were collapsed and filtered. Productive Simpson clonality was computed per sample as the square root of Simpson's diversity index over productive rearrangements. What TCRdb holds here is the immuneACCESS table cut down to in-frame rearrangements. Part of the clones is not present; checked against another copy, under half of the missing clones reflect an unresolved V gene, and the others are unexplained. Clone size and the V and J calls come from that table; the DNA yielded D and trimming. This sample holds about 150,000 clones; about 80% were observed only once. The ten largest clones take up over 25% of the sample.

Overall results and qualifications from the work: Clinical and demographic metadata were provided uncurated, with the amount varying by source and participant.

What was sequenced was peripheral blood. The receptor comes from a woman aged 60-75 years with acute or convalescent COVID-19. The chain employs TRBV5-1 and TRBJ1-1, with 9 junctional bases fitting TRBD1. The CDR3 reads as follows: CASALGTGRTEAFF. The nucleotides are TGCGCCAGCGCCCTTGGGACAGGGCGCACTGAAGCTTTCTTT.